The T cell receptor (beta chain) described here comes from a study of T cells in Graves' hyperthyroidism and ophthalmopathy (dated by TCRdb to the late 2010s). Looking at the study overall: Peripheral blood was collected at initial diagnosis, before any treatment. A discovery cohort of approximately 97 patients, approximately 45 with Graves' ophthalmopathy and about 58 with stable Graves' hyperthyroidism, was used to find distinguishing TCR V-J signatures. Prospective prediction of ophthalmopathy was tested in an independent validation cohort consisting of some 20 hyperthyroidism patients and more than 15 patients who later progressed to ophthalmopathy. For training and testing, the 100 or so patients in the discovery cohort were randomly divided in a 7:3 ratio. In addition, the study compared T-cell repertoires in thyroid tissue and in blood from five to seven Graves' hyperthyroidism patients. After sampling, hyperthyroidism patients received methimazole starting at 30 mg daily, and ophthalmopathy patients received high-dose intravenous methylprednisolone. The paper reports TCR Vbeta CDR3 sequencing of over 120 peripheral blood samples: 43 ophthalmopathy, fewer than 80 hyperthyroidism and around 17 progressor patients. On the study overall, not on this receptor specifically: In validation, the model predicted progression to ophthalmopathy with roughly 66% sensitivity and 72% to 75% specificity, a median of about six months before onset. Sample size was not statistically predetermined, and investigators were not blinded to group allocation. Most expanded thyroid clonotypes (frequency above 0.001) were also detected in blood, a finding suggesting that blood repertoires may reflect thyroid immune responses. In cross-validation, a model built on a 13 V-J signature told ophthalmopathy apart from stable hyperthyroidism with 87.88% sensitivity and roughly 82% specificity, and in testing the same model reached 80%/75%.

Ophthalmopathy patients had moderately to severely active disease, Clinical Activity Score of at least 3, NOSPECS grade of at least 4, and duration under 3 months. The study excluded patients with uncontrolled infections, other autoimmune diseases, pregnancy or lactation. Diagnoses were established on the basis of clinical symptoms, serum thyroxine and TRAb, thyroid ultrasound, and orbital computed tomography. Ficoll-Paque density gradient centrifugation was used to isolate PBMCs from 8.5 to 10 ml of fresh peripheral blood. Trizol reagent was used to extract total RNA, and RNA quality was then checked on an Agilent 2100 Bioanalyzer. As for this clonotype: The target of this receptor is not known. Within one base of it there is no much larger clone, and no base qualities were kept.

From the cysteine up to the phenylalanine, the CDR3 has a length of 15 residues. Only CDR3 DNA remains: 45 bases, in frame from the first base. Germline trimming amounts to 3 bases on V and 5 bases on J, with 9 as the count of junction bases outside the gene matches. From the germline V gene, CDR1 is SGHTA and CDR2 is FQGNSA. The TCR beta CDR3 regions were amplified from RNA transcripts. For the first round of RT-PCR on the TCR CDR3, the HTBI primer set was used together with the Qiagen OneStep RT-PCR kit. Libraries were constructed in a second round of multiplex PCR, after which size selection and purification were carried out. Libraries were sequenced paired-end with 100 bp reads on an Illumina HiSeq2000. Turning to the authors' computational methods: SOAPnuke was used to process the raw data, with reads discarded if the reads contained adapters or uncalled bases, had a mean Phred below 15, or lacked an exact constant-primer or identifier match. COPE v1.2.5 was used to merge high-quality paired reads, and clonotypes were defined as unique nucleotide sequences. MiTCR v1.1 was used to align clonotypes to the IMGT TRBV, TRBD and TRBJ reference segments. The analysis was restricted to V-J combinations with a frequency above 0.0001, which together covered approximately 99% of the repertoires. A TCS score was defined as the ratio of F50 (clonal expansion) to E x V (chaos), with BLOSUM62-based TCRdist applied between CDR3 peptides within each V-J. Welch's t-statistics and random forest reduced fewer than 600 V-J features to fewer than 15, which were used in a naive Bayes classifier (R e1071). TCRdb cleaned the public reads at Q25 with fastp, built clones with MiXCR and kept in-frame beta chains. Rows are combined by CDR3 protein, so each entry shows the most common genes and DNA. TCRdb assigned the V and J calls; the authors' analysis was not used. Here the sample has over 350,000 distinct CDR3 sequences; roughly 20% occur a single time. The top ten clones comprise over 35% of the sample.

Sequenced input: blood. The sequence was obtained from a man between 18 and 35 years old with Graves' ophthalmopathy. Here the chain combines TRBV7-2 and TRBJ2-7, with 8 bases aligning to TRBD1. CDR3 sequence: CASSLKVTGGHEQYF. The nucleotide sequence reads TGTGCCAGCAGCTTGAAAGTCACAGGGGGTCACGAGCAGTACTTC.